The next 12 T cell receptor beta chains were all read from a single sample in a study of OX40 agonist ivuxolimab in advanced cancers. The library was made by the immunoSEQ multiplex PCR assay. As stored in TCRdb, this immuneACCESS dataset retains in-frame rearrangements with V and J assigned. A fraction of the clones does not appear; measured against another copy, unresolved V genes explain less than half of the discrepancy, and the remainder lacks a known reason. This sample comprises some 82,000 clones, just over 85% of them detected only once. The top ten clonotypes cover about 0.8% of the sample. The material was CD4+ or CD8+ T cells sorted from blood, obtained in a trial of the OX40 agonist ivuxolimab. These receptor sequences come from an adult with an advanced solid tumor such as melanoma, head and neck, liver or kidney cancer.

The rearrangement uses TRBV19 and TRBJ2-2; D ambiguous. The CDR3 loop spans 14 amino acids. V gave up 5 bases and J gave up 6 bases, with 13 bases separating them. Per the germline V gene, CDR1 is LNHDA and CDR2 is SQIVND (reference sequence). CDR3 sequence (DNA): TGTGCCAGTAGTTATGGAAAAATTGCCGGGGAGCTGTTTTTT. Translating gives CASSYGKIAGELFF.

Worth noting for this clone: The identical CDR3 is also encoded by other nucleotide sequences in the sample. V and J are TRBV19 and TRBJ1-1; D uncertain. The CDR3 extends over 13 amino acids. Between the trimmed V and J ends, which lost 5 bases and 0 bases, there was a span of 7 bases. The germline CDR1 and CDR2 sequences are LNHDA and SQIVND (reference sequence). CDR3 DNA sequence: TGTGCCAGTAGTCTCCAGATGAACACTGAAGCTTTCTTT. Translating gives CASSLQMNTEAFF.

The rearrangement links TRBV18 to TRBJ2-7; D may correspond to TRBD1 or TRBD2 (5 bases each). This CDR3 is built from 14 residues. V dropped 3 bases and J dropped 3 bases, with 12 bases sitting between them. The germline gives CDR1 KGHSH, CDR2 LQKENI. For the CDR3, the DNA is TGTGCCAGCTCACCTTCCGGGACGGACTACGAGCAGTACTTC. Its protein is CASSPSGTDYEQYF.

CDR3 in amino acids: CASSQDLTRELFF. The DNA for the CDR3 is TGTGCCAGCAGCCAAGATTTAACCCGGGAGCTGTTTTTT. The gene calls are TRBV4-2 and TRBJ2-2; D remains unclear. V was pared by 0 bases and J by 9 bases, with 8 bases between. The CDR3 has 13 residues. CDR1 is LGHNA and CDR2 is YNFKEQ in the germline V gene.

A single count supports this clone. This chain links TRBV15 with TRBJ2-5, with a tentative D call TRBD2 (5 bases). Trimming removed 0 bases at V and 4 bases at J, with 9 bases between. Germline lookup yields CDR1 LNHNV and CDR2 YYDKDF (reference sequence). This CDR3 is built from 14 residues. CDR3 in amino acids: CATSRDLLAETQYF. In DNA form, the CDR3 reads TGTGCCACCAGCAGAGATTTGCTAGCAGAGACCCAGTACTTC.

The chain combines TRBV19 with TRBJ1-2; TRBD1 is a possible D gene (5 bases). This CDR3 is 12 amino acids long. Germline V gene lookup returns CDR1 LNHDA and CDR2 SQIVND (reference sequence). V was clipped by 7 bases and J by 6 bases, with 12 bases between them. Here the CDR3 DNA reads TGTGCCAGTACCGCAGCAGGGCATGGCTACACCTTC. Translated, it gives CASTAAGHGYTF. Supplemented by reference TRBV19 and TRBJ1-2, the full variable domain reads DGGITQSPKYLFRKEGQNVTLSCEQNLNHDAMYWYRQDPGQGLRLIYYSQIVNDFQKGDIAEGYSVSREKKESFPLTVTSAQKNPTAFYLCASTAAGHGYTFGSGTRLTVV.

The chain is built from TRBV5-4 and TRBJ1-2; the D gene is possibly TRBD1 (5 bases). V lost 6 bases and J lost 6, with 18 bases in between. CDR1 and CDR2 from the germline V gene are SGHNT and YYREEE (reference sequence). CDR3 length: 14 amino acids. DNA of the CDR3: TGTGCCAGCACCCTTGAGAGTCGGGGGAATGGCTACACCTTC. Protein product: CASTLESRGNGYTF.

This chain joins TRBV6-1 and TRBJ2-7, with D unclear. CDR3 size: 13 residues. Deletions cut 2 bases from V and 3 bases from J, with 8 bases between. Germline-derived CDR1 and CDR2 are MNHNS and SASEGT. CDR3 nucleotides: TGTGCCAGCAGTGAAAGAAACTTCTACGAGCAGTACTTC. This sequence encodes CASSERNFYEQYF.

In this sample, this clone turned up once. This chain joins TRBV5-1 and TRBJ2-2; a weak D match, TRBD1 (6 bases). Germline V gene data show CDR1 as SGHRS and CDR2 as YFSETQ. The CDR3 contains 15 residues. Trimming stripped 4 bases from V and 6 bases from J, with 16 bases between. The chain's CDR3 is CASSLLQGRAGELFF. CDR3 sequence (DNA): TGCGCCAGCAGCCTCCTACAGGGAAGGGCCGGGGAGCTGTTTTTT. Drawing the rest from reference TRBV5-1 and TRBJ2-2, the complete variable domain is KAGVTQTPRYLIKTRGQQVTLSCSPISGHRSVSWYQQTPGQGLQFLFEYFSETQRNKGNFPGRFSGRQFSNSRSEMNVSTLELGDSALYLCASSLLQGRAGELFFGEGSRLTVL.

The CDR3 coding sequence is TGTGCCAGCAGCGACCGGGATACTATTTACGCTTATGGCTACACCTTC. Residues: CASSDRDTIYAYGYTF. The chain recombines TRBV9 with TRBJ1-2; D not certain. Germline-derived CDR1 and CDR2 are SGDLS and YYNGEE. Trimming shortened V by 3 bases and J by 5 bases, and 20 bases separated the two germline ends. The CDR3 extends over 16 amino acids.

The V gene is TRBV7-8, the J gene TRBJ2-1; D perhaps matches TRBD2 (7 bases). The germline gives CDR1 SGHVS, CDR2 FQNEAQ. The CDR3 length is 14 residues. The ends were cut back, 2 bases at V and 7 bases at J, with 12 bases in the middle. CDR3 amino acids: CASSLSGRGNEQFF. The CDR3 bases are TGTGCCAGCAGCTTATCAGGGAGGGGGAATGAGCAGTTCTTC.

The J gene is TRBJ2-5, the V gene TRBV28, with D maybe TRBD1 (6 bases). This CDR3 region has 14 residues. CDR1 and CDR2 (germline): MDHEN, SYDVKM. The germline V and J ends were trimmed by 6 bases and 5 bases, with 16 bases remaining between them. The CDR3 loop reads CASSLTGRGETQYF. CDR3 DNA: TGTGCCAGCAGCCTGACAGGTAGAGGGGAGACCCAGTACTTC.